The T cell receptor (beta chain) described here comes from a study of post-analysis software for immune sequencing data. Study results and limitations: A handful of TRBV segments, including TRBV5-6, TRBV5-1 and TRBV20-1, were more frequent in patients than controls.

A word on this clonotype: Its antigen remains unknown.

Germline values: CDR1 MGHRA, CDR2 YSYEKL. The CDR3 length is 12 residues. V dropped 3 bases and J dropped 7 bases, with 9 bases sitting between them. Libraries were made from TCR beta cDNA, and they carried unique molecular identifiers. Using its own MiXCR run on the PCR reads, TCRdb lists one record per CDR3 protein. The table shows a few hundred thousand distinct CDR3 sequences, with around a third occurring only once. The sequenced sample was blood. J is TRBJ1-1 and V is TRBV4-1; D gene unclear. The origin of this receptor is a girl aged 2-17 years with multiple sclerosis. CDR3 residues: CASSQLGIEAFF. CDR3 bases: TGCGCCAGCAGCCAGCTAGGGATTGAAGCTTTCTTT.